This T cell receptor (beta chain) was documented in a study of human T cells and chemical hapten exposure. TCRdb redid the calling of the RACE reads with MiXCR, one entry per CDR3 protein. Among 45,000 to 60,000 distinct CDR3 sequences, about 9.6% were seen once, and the ten largest hold 10% to 15%. The time point is: patch test 1, 2 weeks after DPC sensitization. Treatment given: therapeutic diphenylcyclopropenone sensitization with weekly scalp DPC. Germline V lookup: CDR1 SGHAT, CDR2 FQNNGV. The CDR3 totals 16 residues. Trimming left V 3 bases short and J 7 bases short, with 19 bases between. The sample holds many counts of this clonotype.

This clonotype originated in a woman aged 35 to 49 with alopecia areata. Some clones in this sample may be carry-over from other donors' samples. The chain is built from TRBV11-2 and TRBJ2-1; D possibly matches TRBD1 or TRBD2 (6 bases each). The source was whole blood, collected in connection with sensitization to the hapten diphenylcyclopropenone (DPC). This CDR3 is CASSLRGASAMNEQFF. CDR3 DNA sequence: TGTGCCAGCAGCTTGAGGGGGGCTAGCGCTATGAATGAGCAGTTCTTC.